This T cell receptor (beta chain) was sequenced during a study of shared clonotypes between healthy human individuals. Nashville, Tennessee was home to all donors, who were Caucasian adults. This clone has only one observation. Assay: immunoSEQ multiplex PCR; the TCRdb copy retains only in-frame clones and omits some. The table lists about 480,000 clones, about three quarters of them singletons. The V gene lost 4 bases and the J gene lost 2 bases, with 16 bases spanning the gap. Germline values: CDR1 SGHRS, CDR2 YFSETQ. The CDR3 consists of 15 residues. This receptor was taken from a woman between 40 and 50 years old in good health. Some clones in this sample may be carry-over from other donors' samples. The rearrangement joins TRBV5-1 to TRBJ2-7, with D possibly TRBD1 on 6 matching bases. Sequencing used PBMCs. The CDR3 region has the DNA TGCGCCAGCAGCCCGGGGACAACTAGACCCTACGAGCAGTACTTC. Translation: CASSPGTTRPYEQYF. Full variable domain (missing parts from reference TRBV5-1 and TRBJ2-7): KAGVTQTPRYLIKTRGQQVTLSCSPISGHRSVSWYQQTPGQGLQFLFEYFSETQRNKGNFPGRFSGRQFSNSRSEMNVSTLELGDSALYLCASSPGTTRPYEQYFGPGTRLTVT.